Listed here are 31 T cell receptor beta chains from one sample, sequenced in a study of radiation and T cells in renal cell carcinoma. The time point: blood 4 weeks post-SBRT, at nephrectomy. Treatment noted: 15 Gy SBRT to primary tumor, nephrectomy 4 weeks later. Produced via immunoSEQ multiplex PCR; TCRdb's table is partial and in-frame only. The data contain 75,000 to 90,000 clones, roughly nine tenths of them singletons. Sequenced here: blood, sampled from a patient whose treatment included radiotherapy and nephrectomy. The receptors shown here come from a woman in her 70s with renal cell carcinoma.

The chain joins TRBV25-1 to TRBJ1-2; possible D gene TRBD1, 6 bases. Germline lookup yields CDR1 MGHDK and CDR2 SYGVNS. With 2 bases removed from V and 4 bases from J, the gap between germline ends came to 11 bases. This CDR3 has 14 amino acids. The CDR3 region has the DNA TGTGCCAGCAGTGAACGGGGGGCAGCCTATGGCTACACCTTC. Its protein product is CASSERGAAYGYTF.

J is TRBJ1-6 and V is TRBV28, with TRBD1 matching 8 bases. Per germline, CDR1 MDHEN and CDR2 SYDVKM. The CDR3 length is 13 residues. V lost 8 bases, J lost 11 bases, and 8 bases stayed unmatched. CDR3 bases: TGTGCCAGCGGGTTGGACAGGGTTCCACCCCTCCACTTT. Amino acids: CASGLDRVPPLHF.

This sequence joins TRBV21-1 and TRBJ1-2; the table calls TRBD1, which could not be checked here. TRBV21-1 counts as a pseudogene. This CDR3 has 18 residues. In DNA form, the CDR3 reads TGTGCCAGCAGAAAAGAGGTCCTCCCCCCGGACAGTTCCTATGGCTACACCTTC. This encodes CASRKEVLPPDSSYGYTF.

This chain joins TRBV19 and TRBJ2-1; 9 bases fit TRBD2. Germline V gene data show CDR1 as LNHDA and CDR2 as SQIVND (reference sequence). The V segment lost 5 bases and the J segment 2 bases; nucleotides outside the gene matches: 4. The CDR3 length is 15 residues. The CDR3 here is CASSVSGGTYNEQFF. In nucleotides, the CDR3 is TGTGCCAGTAGTGTTAGCGGGGGAACCTACAATGAGCAGTTCTTC.

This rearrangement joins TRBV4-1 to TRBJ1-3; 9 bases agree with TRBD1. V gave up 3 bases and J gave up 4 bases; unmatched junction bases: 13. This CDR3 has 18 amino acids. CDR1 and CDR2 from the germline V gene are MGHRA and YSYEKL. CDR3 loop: CASSQEIPGTGFGNTIYF. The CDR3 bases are TGCGCCAGCAGCCAGGAGATTCCCGGGACAGGGTTCGGAAACACCATATATTTT.

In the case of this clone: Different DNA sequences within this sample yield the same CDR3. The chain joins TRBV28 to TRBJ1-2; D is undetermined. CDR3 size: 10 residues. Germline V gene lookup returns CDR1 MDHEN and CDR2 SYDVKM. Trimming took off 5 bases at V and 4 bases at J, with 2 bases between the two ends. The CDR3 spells CASSSYGYTF. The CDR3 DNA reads TGTGCCAGCAGTAGCTATGGCTACACCTTC.

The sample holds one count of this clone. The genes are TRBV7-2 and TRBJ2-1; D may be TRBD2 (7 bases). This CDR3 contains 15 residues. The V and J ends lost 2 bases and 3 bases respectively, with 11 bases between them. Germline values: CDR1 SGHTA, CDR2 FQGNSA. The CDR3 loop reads CASSLRGAIYNEQFF. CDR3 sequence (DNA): TGTGCCAGCAGCTTACGGGGGGCCATCTACAATGAGCAGTTCTTC.

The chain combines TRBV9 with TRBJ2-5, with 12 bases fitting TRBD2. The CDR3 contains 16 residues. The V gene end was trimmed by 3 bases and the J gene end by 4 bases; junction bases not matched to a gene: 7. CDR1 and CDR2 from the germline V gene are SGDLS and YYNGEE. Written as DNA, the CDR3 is TGTGCCAGCAGCGGGGGGACTAGCGGGTTAGGAGAGACCCAGTACTTC. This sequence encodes CASSGGTSGLGETQYF.

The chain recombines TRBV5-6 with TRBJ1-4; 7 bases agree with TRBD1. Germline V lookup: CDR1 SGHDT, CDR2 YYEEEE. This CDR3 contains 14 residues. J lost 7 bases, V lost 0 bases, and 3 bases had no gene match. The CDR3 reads CASSLAGGSEKLFF. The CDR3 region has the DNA TGTGCCAGCAGCTTGGCAGGGGGAAGTGAAAAACTGTTTTTT.

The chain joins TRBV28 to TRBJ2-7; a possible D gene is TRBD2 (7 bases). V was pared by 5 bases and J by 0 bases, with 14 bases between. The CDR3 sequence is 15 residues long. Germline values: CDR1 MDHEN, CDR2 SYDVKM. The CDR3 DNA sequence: TGTGCCAGCAGTGGGGAGGGGGGCCTCTCCTACGAGCAGTACTTC. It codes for CASSGEGGLSYEQYF.

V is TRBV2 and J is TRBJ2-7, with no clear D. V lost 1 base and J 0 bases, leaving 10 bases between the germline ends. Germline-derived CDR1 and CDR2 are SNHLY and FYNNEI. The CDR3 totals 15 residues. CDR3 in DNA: TGTGCCAGCAGTGAAGGTTTGCGTAGCTCCTACGAGCAGTACTTC. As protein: CASSEGLRSSYEQYF. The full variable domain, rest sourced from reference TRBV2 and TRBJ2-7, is EPEVTQTPSHQVTQMGQEVILRCVPISNHLYFYWYRQILGQKVEFLVSFYNNEISEKSEIFDDQFSVERPDGSNFTLKIRSTKLEDSAMYFCASSEGLRSSYEQYFGPGTRLTVT.

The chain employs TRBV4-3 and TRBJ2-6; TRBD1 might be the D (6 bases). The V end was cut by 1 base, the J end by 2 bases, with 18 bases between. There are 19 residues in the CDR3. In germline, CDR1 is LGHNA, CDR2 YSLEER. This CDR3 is CASSQVVGGVFPGANVLTF. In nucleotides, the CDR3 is TGCGCCAGCAGCCAAGTCGTTGGGGGCGTATTTCCTGGGGCCAACGTCCTGACTTTC.

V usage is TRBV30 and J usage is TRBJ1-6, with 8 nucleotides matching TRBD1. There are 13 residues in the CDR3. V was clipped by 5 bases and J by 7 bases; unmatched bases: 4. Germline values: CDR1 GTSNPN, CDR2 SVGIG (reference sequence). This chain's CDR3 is CAWVGQANSPLHF. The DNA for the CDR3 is TGTGCCTGGGTGGGACAGGCCAATTCACCCCTCCACTTT.

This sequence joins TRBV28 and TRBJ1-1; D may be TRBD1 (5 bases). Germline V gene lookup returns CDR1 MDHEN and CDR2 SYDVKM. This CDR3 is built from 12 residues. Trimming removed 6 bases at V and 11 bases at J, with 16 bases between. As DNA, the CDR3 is TGTGCCAGCAGCCCTATGGGGACTCGGGCTTTCTTT. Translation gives CASSPMGTRAFF. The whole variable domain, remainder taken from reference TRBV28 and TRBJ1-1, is DVKVTQSSRYLVKRTGEKVFLECVQDMDHENMFWYRQDPGLGLRLIYFSYDVKMKEKGDIPEGYSVSREKKERFSLILESASTNQTSMYLCASSPMGTRAFFGQGTRLTVV.

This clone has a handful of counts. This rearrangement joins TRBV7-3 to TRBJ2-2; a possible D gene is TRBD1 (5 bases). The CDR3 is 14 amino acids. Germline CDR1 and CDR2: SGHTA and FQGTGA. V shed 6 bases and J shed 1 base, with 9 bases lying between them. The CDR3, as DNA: TGTGCCAGCAGGGAGACAGTGAACACCGGGGAGCTGTTTTTT. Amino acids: CASRETVNTGELFF.

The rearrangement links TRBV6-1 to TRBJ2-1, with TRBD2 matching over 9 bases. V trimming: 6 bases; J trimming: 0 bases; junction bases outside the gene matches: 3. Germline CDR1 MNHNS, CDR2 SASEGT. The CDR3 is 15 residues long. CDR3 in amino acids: CASRTSGSSYNEQFF. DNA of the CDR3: TGTGCCAGCAGGACTAGCGGTAGCTCCTACAATGAGCAGTTCTTC.

The CDR3 region is CASSFLGTGELFF. Here the CDR3 DNA reads TGTGCCAGCAGCTTTCTGGGGACCGGGGAGCTGTTTTTT. J is TRBJ2-2 and V is TRBV11-1; D gene unclear. The germline V gene encodes CDR1 SGHAT and CDR2 FQDESV (reference sequence). The CDR3 contains 13 residues. V was trimmed by 3 bases and J by 5 bases, leaving 7 bases between them. Variable domain in full (rest from reference TRBV11-1 and TRBJ2-2): EAEVAQSPRYKITEKSQAVAFWCDPISGHATLYWYRQILGQGPELLVQFQDESVVDDSQLPKDRFSAERLKGVDSTLKIQPAELGDSAMYLCASSFLGTGELFFGEGSRLTVL.

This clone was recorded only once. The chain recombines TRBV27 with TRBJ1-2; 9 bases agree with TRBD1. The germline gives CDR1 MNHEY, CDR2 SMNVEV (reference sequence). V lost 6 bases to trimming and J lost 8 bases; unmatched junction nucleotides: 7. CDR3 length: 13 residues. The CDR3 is CASRSTGGKGYTF. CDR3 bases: TGTGCCAGCAGATCCACAGGGGGCAAGGGCTACACCTTC.

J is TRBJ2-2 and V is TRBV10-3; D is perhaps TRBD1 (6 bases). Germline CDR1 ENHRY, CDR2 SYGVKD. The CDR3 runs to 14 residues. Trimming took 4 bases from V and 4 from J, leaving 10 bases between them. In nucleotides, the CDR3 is TGTGCCATCAGTGCCGGACAGCCCACCGGGGAGCTGTTTTTT. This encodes CAISAGQPTGELFF.

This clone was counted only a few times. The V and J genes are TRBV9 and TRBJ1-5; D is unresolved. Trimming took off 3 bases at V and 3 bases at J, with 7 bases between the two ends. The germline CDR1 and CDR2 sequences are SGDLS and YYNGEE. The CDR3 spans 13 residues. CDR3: CASSGADNQPQHF. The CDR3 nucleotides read TGTGCCAGCAGCGGAGCGGACAATCAGCCCCAGCATTTT. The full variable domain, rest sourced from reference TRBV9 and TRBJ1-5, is DSGVTQTPKHLITATGQRVTLRCSPRSGDLSVYWYQQSLDQGLQFLIQYYNGEERAKGNILERFSAQQFPDLHSELNLSSLELGDSALYFCASSGADNQPQHFGDGTRLSIL.

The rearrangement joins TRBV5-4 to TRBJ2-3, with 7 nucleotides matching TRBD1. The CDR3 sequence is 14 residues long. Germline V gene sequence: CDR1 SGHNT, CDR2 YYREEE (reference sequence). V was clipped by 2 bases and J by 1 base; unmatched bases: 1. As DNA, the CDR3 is TGTGCCAGCAGCTTTGGACAGGGCACAGATACGCAGTATTTT. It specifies CASSFGQGTDTQYF.

The CDR3 DNA reads as TGCGCCAGCAGCTTGGTTGGCGGGGAAAACATTCAGTACTTC. This translates into CASSLVGGENIQYF. This sequence joins TRBV5-1 and TRBJ2-4; the D gene is possibly TRBD2 (6 bases). The CDR3 extends over 14 amino acids. Germline assignment: CDR1 SGHRS and CDR2 YFSETQ. Trimming left V 0 bases short and J 5 bases short, with 9 bases between.

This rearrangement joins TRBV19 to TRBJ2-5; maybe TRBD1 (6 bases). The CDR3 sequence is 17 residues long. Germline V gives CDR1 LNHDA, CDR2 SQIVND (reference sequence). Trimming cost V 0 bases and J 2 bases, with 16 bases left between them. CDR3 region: CASSIDVHRGTQETQYF. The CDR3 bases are TGTGCCAGTAGTATAGACGTCCATAGGGGGACACAAGAGACCCAGTACTTC.

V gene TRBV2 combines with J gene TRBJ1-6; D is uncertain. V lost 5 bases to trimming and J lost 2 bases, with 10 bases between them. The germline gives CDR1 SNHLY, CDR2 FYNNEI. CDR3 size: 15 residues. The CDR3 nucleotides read TGTGCCAGCAGTCGCCCCGAAGCCTATAATTCACCCCTCCACTTT. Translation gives CASSRPEAYNSPLHF.

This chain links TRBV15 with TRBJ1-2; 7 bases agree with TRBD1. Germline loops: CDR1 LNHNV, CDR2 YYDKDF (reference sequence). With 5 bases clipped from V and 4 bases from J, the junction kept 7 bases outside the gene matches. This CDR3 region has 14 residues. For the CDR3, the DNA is TGTGCCACCAGCTCTCTCTCAGGGGGCTATGGCTACACCTTC. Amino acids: CATSSLSGGYGYTF.

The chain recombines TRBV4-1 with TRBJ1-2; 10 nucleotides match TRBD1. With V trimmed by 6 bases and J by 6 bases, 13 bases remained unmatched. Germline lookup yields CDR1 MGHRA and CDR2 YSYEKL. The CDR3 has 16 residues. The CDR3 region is CASSLIQDRGIDGYTF. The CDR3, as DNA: TGCGCCAGCAGTCTAATACAGGACAGGGGGATAGATGGCTACACCTTC.

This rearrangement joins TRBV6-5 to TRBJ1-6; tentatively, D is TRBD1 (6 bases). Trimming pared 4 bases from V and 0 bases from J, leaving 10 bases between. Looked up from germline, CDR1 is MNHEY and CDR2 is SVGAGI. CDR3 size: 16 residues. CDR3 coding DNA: TGTGCCAGCAGTTTAACAGGGAGCTCCTATAATTCACCCCTCCACTTT. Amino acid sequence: CASSLTGSSYNSPLHF.

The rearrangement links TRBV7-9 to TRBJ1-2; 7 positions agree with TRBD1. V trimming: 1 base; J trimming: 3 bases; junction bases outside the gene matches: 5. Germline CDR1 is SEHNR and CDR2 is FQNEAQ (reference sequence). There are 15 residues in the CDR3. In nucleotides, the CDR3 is TGTGCCAGCAGCTTAGGCAGGGGGGCTGACTATGGCTACACCTTC. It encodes CASSLGRGADYGYTF.

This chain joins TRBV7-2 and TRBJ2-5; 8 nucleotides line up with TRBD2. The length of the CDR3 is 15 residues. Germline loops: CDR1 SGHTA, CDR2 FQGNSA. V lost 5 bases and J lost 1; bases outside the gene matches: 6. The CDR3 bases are TGTGCCAGCAGCGTCGGGGGGGGTTTCCAAGAGACCCAGTACTTC. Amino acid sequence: CASSVGGGFQETQYF.

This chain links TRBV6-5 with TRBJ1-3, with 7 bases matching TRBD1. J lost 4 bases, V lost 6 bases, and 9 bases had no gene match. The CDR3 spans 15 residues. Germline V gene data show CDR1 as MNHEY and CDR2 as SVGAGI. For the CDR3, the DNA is TGTGCCAGCAGCCCCTTTCAGGGGGGGGGAAACACCATATATTTT. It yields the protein CASSPFQGGGNTIYF.

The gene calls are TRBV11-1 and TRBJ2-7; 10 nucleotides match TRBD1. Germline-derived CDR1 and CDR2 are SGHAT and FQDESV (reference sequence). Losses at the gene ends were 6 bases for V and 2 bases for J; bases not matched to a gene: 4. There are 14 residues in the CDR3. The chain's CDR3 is CASRSGTGAYEQYF. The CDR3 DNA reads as TGTGCCAGCAGATCCGGGACAGGGGCCTACGAGCAGTACTTC. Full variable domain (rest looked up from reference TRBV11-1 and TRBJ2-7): EAEVAQSPRYKITEKSQAVAFWCDPISGHATLYWYRQILGQGPELLVQFQDESVVDDSQLPKDRFSAERLKGVDSTLKIQPAELGDSAMYLCASRSGTGAYEQYFGPGTRLTVT.